The clone carrying this TCR beta chain has just one count. Its antigen is unknown. The junction and the germline gene differ at one end; a read error may be behind it. Researchers ran the PCR with 60 Vbeta and 13 Jbeta primers. TCRdb keeps only in-frame clones here, not all; method: immunoSEQ multiplex PCR. Of 110,000 to 150,000 clones in the sample, more than 60% were seen once. This record belongs to a study of cytomegalovirus exposure and HLA in healthy donors. Germline-derived CDR1 and CDR2 are MGHRA and YSYEKL. CDR3 length: 17 residues. Overall study results and limits: It was shown in a later analysis that HLA-associated TCR beta chains were more clonally expanded than other, equally common chains.

The J gene is TRBJ2-5, the V gene TRBV4-1, with D maybe TRBD2 (7 bases). The receptor was derived from a male donor in good health and CMV-seronegative. The specimen was PBMCs. In DNA form, the CDR3 reads TGCGCCAGCCGCCAACTCGTTGGGGGGGGCTTCCAAGAGACCCAGTACTTC. It translates to CASRQLVGGGFQETQYF.